The 3 T cell receptor beta chains listed next were all sequenced from one sample in a study of cytomegalovirus exposure and HLA in healthy donors. The PCR contained 60 Vbeta and 13 Jbeta primers. The method was immunoSEQ multiplex PCR; TCRdb's version includes in-frame clones alone and lacks a portion of them. The table has some 200,000 clones, about 81% seen once. Sequenced material: PBMCs. The receptor source for this set is a woman in her thirties or forties in good health and CMV-seronegative.

The rearrangement uses TRBV7-9 and TRBJ2-1, with a possible D match to TRBD2 (6 bases). V lost 1 base and J 6 bases, leaving 13 bases between the germline ends. The CDR3 runs to 15 residues. CDR1 is SEHNR and CDR2 is FQNEAQ in the germline V gene (reference sequence). The CDR3 nucleotides read TGTGCCAGCAGCTTAGTTCCGGGAGAACTCAATGAGCAGTTCTTC. Protein: CASSLVPGELNEQFF.

A few counts support this clone. The rearrangement uses TRBV10-3 and TRBJ2-7; a possible D gene is TRBD1 (6 bases). Germline V lookup: CDR1 ENHRY, CDR2 SYGVKD. Between the trimmed V and J ends, which lost 8 bases and 2 bases, there was a span of 13 bases. CDR3 size: 13 residues. CDR3 in DNA: TGTGCCATCGGCCGGGACAACACCTACGAGCAGTACTTC. It codes for CAIGRDNTYEQYF.

The rearrangement uses TRBV6-5 and TRBJ2-5, with 7 bases aligning to TRBD2. The germline CDR1 and CDR2 sequences are MNHEY and SVGAGI. The CDR3 is made up of 13 amino acids. V trimming: 6 bases; J trimming: 3 bases; junction bases outside the gene matches: 4. CDR3 residues: CASRRLAEETQYF. The CDR3 DNA follows: TGTGCCAGCAGGAGACTAGCTGAAGAGACCCAGTACTTC.